The rows below give T cell receptor beta chains drawn from one sample of a study of beta chain features in type 1 diabetes. Only in-frame clones appear in the TCRdb table, and some are missing; sequencing was by immunoSEQ multiplex PCR. The profile shows hundreds of thousands of clones, over 11% of them singletons. The specimen was naive CD4+ T cells from blood. These receptors were collected from a man younger than 30 with type 1 diabetes. The CDR3 runs from the conserved cysteine through the conserved F or W. A D gene is named only where the DNA matches it firmly. Clone size is not always given. Where it is, it says once, few, many or a class for expanded clones.

D gene	clone size	V gene	J gene	CDR3 protein	CDR3 DNA
NA	few	TRBV9	TRBJ1-5	CASSAGSRDQPQHF	TGTGCCAGCAGCGCCGGGAGCAGAGATCAGCCCCAGCATTTT
TRBD2	few	TRBV7-7	TRBJ2-5	CASSPRLAGFQETQYF	TGTGCTAGCAGCCCTAGACTAGCGGGGTTCCAAGAGACCCAGTACTTC
NA	NA	TRBV29-1	TRBJ2-2	CSGGHPNTGELFF	TGCAGCGGCGGACACCCGAACACCGGGGAGCTGTTTTTT
TRBD2	NA	TRBV18	TRBJ2-3	CASSPWTSGFVTSTDTQYF	TGTGCCAGCTCACCGTGGACTAGCGGGTTCGTTACTAGCACAGATACGCAGTATTTT
NA	few	TRBV10-3	TRBJ2-5	CAISTDQGTETQYF	TGTGCCATCAGTACGGACCAGGGGACAGAGACCCAGTACTTC
NA	NA	TRBV7-9	TRBJ2-3	CASSRSMGVAADTQYF	TGTGCCAGCAGCCGTAGCATGGGAGTAGCGGCAGATACGCAGTATTTT
NA	NA	TRBV10-3	TRBJ1-1	CAISDFRDAEAFF	TGTGCCATCAGTGATTTCAGGGACGCTGAAGCTTTCTTT
TRBD1	NA	TRBV30	TRBJ1-2	CAWNRGPGGYTF	TGTGCCTGGAACAGGGGGCCGGGAGGCTACACCTTC
TRBD1	few	TRBV5-4	TRBJ2-7	CASSLVDRGNEQYF	TGTGCCAGCAGCTTGGTGGACAGGGGCAACGAGCAGTACTTC
NA	NA	TRBV10-3	TRBJ2-1	CAITKDSSYNEQFF	TGTGCCATCACTAAGGACAGCTCCTACAATGAGCAGTTCTTC
NA	NA	TRBV4-3	TRBJ2-3	CASSQVMTDTQYF	TGCGCCAGCAGCCAAGTGATGACAGATACGCAGTATTTT
NA	NA	TRBV7-2	TRBJ1-2	CASSRQVYGYTF	TGTGCCAGCAGTCGACAGGTGTATGGCTACACCTTC
TRBD2	NA	TRBV28	TRBJ2-3	CASGTSGATDTQYF	TGTGCCAGCGGAACTAGCGGGGCCACAGATACGCAGTATTTT
NA	few	TRBV21-1	TRBJ2-7	CASSLFECAVDEQYF	TGTGCCAGCAGCCTTTTTGAGTGTGCCGTAGACGAGCAGTACTTC